Following are 31 T cell receptor beta chains from one sample sequenced in a study of blood T cell repertoires in COVID-19. Repertoires were generated with immunoSEQ multiplex PCR, while TCRdb's copy carries only in-frame clones and drops some. The data show about 300,000 clones, under 90% seen once. The sequencing input was PBMCs or T cells enriched from blood (not recorded which). The receptors here all came from a woman aged 45-65 years who had been exposed to COVID-19.

The chain employs TRBV29-1 and TRBJ2-7; D is ambiguous. Trimming removed 3 bases from V and 9 bases from J, with 18 bases in between. There are 13 residues in the CDR3. Germline V lookup: CDR1 SQVTM, CDR2 ANQGSEA. CDR3 nucleotides: TGCAGCGTTGAGCCAGGTGGGCTGCCCGGGCAGTACTTC. Residues: CSVEPGGLPGQYF.

This clone has more than one count but fewer than ten. This chain links TRBV28 with TRBJ1-1; D unresolved. The CDR3 is 12 residues long. Between the trimmed V and J ends, which lost 2 bases and 5 bases, there was a span of 6 bases. Germline V gene sequence: CDR1 MDHEN, CDR2 SYDVKM. CDR3: CASSLVGTEAFF. CDR3 DNA sequence: TGTGCCAGCAGTTTAGTCGGGACTGAAGCTTTCTTT.

This clone appeared once. This sequence joins TRBV7-2 and TRBJ1-3, with unresolved D. CDR1 is SGHTA and CDR2 is FQGNSA in the germline V gene. Deletions cut 2 bases from V and 0 bases from J, with 5 bases between. CDR3 length: 14 amino acids. The chain's CDR3 is CASSLLGSGNTIYF. The CDR3 coding sequence is TGTGCCAGCAGCTTACTAGGCTCTGGAAACACCATATATTTT.

The V gene is TRBV10-3, the J gene TRBJ1-2; 7 bases line up with TRBD1. V lost 7 bases and J lost 0; bases outside the gene matches: 8. The CDR3 totals 15 residues. Germline V gene data show CDR1 as ENHRY and CDR2 as SYGVKD. The CDR3 here is CAITGQETSNYGYTF. As DNA, the CDR3 is TGTGCCATCACTGGACAGGAAACTTCTAACTATGGCTACACCTTC.

Remarks on this clone: Other nucleotide sequences in the sample specify the same CDR3. The chain recombines TRBV7-9 with TRBJ1-4, with 8 bases fitting TRBD1. Trimming at V came to 1 base and at J to 7 bases, leaving 2 bases not matched to a gene. CDR3 length equals 14 residues. The germline gives CDR1 SEHNR, CDR2 FQNEAQ (reference sequence). The CDR3 DNA sequence: TGTGCCAGCAGCTTAGGGCAGGGGGCTGAAAAACTGTTTTTT. This translates into CASSLGQGAEKLFF. The full variable domain, with the rest looked up from reference TRBV7-9 and TRBJ1-4, is DTGVSQNPRHKITKRGQNVTFRCDPISEHNRLYWYRQTLGQGPEFLTYFQNEAQLEKSRLLSDRFSAERPKGSFSTLEIQRTEQGDSAMYLCASSLGQGAEKLFFGSGTQLSVL.

This sequence joins TRBV5-1 and TRBJ2-7; 7 bases align to TRBD1. CDR1 and CDR2 (germline): SGHRS, YFSETQ. This CDR3 region has 16 residues. Trimming cost V 4 bases and J 2 bases; bases outside gene matches: 12. The CDR3 spells CASSRNPGQEPYEQYF. In DNA form, the CDR3 reads TGCGCCAGCAGCCGAAATCCTGGACAGGAGCCCTACGAGCAGTACTTC.

The rearrangement joins TRBV5-1 to TRBJ1-6; a weak D match, TRBD1 (6 bases). The CDR3 consists of 16 residues. CDR1 is SGHRS and CDR2 is YFSETQ in the germline V gene. Trimming pared 4 bases from V and 7 bases from J, leaving 18 bases between. CDR3 in amino acids: CASSPDSSPGNSPLHF. DNA of the CDR3: TGCGCCAGCAGCCCGGACAGTTCCCCTGGGAATTCACCCCTCCACTTT.

This sequence joins TRBV29-1 and TRBJ2-7; D perhaps matches TRBD2 (6 bases). CDR1 is SQVTM and CDR2 is ANQGSEA in the germline V gene. V lost 4 bases and J 0 bases, leaving 7 bases between the germline ends. This CDR3 spans 12 amino acids. Written as DNA, the CDR3 is TGCAGCGTTGTGGAGGGCTCCTACGAGCAGTACTTC. Translating gives CSVVEGSYEQYF.

The chain is built from TRBV5-6 and TRBJ2-5; 10 bases align to TRBD1. In germline, CDR1 is SGHDT, CDR2 YYEEEE. The CDR3 is 15 residues long. Germline trimming cut 4 bases from V and 5 bases from J; bases unmatched to any gene: 8. The CDR3 loop reads CASSNRQGAWETQYF. As DNA, the CDR3 is TGTGCCAGCAGCAACCGACAGGGGGCGTGGGAGACCCAGTACTTC. Based on the CDR3 plus reference TRBV5-6 and TRBJ2-5, the full variable domain is DAGVTQSPTHLIKTRGQQVTLRCSPKSGHDTVSWYQQALGQGPQFIFQYYEEEERQRGNFPDRFSGHQFPNYSSELNVNALLLGDSALYLCASSNRQGAWETQYFGPGTRLLVL.

The chain employs TRBV5-1 and TRBJ1-5; the D gene is possibly TRBD1 (5 bases). This CDR3 comprises 15 residues. V lost 0 bases, J lost 4 bases, and 11 bases lay in between. The germline gives CDR1 SGHRS, CDR2 YFSETQ. The CDR3, as DNA: TGCGCCAGCAGCTTGGCCGGCAGGGAAAATCAGCCCCAGCATTTT. Protein sequence: CASSLAGRENQPQHF.

CDR3 bases: TGTGCCAGGCAGCGGCACCATCGGAGCTACGAGCAGTACTTC. Its protein is CARQRHHRSYEQYF. The chain has TRBV6-7 and TRBJ2-7; weak D call: TRBD2 (5 bases). TRBV6-7 is an ORF for which the function is uncertain. Trimming stripped 9 bases from V and 3 bases from J, with 18 bases between. CDR3 size: 14 residues.

This rearrangement joins TRBV3-1 (or the pseudogene TRBV3-2) to TRBJ2-3; 8 bases map to TRBD1. The germline CDR1 and CDR2 sequences are LGHDT and YNNKEL (reference sequence). This CDR3 has 16 residues. Germline trimming cut 4 bases from V and 4 bases from J; bases unmatched to any gene: 10. The CDR3 loop is CASSPGQGAKADTQYF. The CDR3 DNA reads as TGTGCCAGCAGCCCCGGACAGGGTGCGAAGGCAGATACGCAGTATTTT.

V gene TRBV7-9 combines with J gene TRBJ2-7; D is unresolved. Germline CDR1 is SEHNR and CDR2 is FQNEAQ (reference sequence). The CDR3 runs 9 residues. With 8 bases removed from V and 4 bases from J, the gap between germline ends came to 3 bases. CDR3 nucleotide sequence: TGTGCCAGCCGGTACGAGCAGTACTTC. Its translation is CASRYEQYF. Combining the CDR3 with reference TRBV7-9 and TRBJ2-7 gives the whole variable domain DTGVSQNPRHKITKRGQNVTFRCDPISEHNRLYWYRQTLGQGPEFLTYFQNEAQLEKSRLLSDRFSAERPKGSFSTLEIQRTEQGDSAMYLCASRYEQYFGPGTRLTVT.

V usage is TRBV28 and J usage is TRBJ1-2, with D unclear. The V end lost 3 bases, the J end lost 4 bases, and 9 bases lay between the germline ends. CDR1 and CDR2 (germline): MDHEN, SYDVKM. The CDR3 loop spans 13 amino acids. The CDR3 DNA reads as TGTGCCAGCAGTTTGGCGGGGAGCTATGGCTACACCTTC. Its protein is CASSLAGSYGYTF.

The chain is built from TRBV15 and TRBJ2-7, with D hard to call. Germline V gives CDR1 LNHNV, CDR2 YYDKDF (reference sequence). V lost 0 bases, J lost 3 bases, and 9 bases lay in between. The CDR3 runs 14 residues. CDR3 in amino acids: CATSREYQNYEQYF. The CDR3 nucleotides read TGTGCCACCAGCAGAGAATACCAGAACTACGAGCAGTACTTC.

The chain combines TRBV3-1 (or the pseudogene TRBV3-2) with TRBJ1-5; D is perhaps TRBD1 (5 bases). V lost 3 bases to trimming and J lost 1 base, with 10 bases between them. In germline, CDR1 is LGHDT, CDR2 YNNKEL (reference sequence). The CDR3 has 15 residues. The CDR3 region is CASSQGRQSNQPQHF. Here the CDR3 DNA reads TGTGCCAGCAGCCAGGGTAGACAGAGCAATCAGCCCCAGCATTTT.

This sequence joins TRBV7-9 and TRBJ2-5; the D gene is possibly TRBD2 (6 bases). CDR1 and CDR2 (germline): SEHNR, FQNEAQ (reference sequence). V was shortened by 5 bases and J by 1 base, with 20 bases between the two germline ends. The CDR3 is made up of 17 amino acids. The CDR3 region is CASSRTGWGTVQETQYF. The DNA of the CDR3 is TGTGCCAGCAGCCGAACGGGGTGGGGGACTGTCCAAGAGACCCAGTACTTC.

This rearrangement joins TRBV19 to TRBJ1-5, with 11 bases identical to TRBD1. Germline trimming cut 5 bases from V and 2 bases from J; bases unmatched to any gene: 14. CDR1 and CDR2 from the germline V gene are LNHDA and SQIVND (reference sequence). There are 19 residues in the CDR3. CDR3 loop: CASSPRTGGLKSGNQPQHF. The CDR3 DNA follows: TGTGCCAGTAGTCCCAGGACAGGGGGCCTCAAATCCGGCAATCAGCCCCAGCATTTT.

This chain links TRBV6-2 or TRBV6-3 with TRBJ1-6, with D uncertain. Trimming took 5 bases from V and 7 from J, leaving 12 bases between them. Germline values: CDR1 MNHEY, CDR2 SVGEGT. CDR3 length: 14 residues. The CDR3 spells CASSQSGENSPLHF. CDR3 DNA: TGTGCCAGCAGTCAAAGTGGAGAGAATTCACCCCTCCACTTT.

In regard to this clone: At one end the junction does not follow the germline gene, possibly because of a read error. This chain connects TRBV4-2 to TRBJ2-1, with 9 bases fitting TRBD2. The germline V gene encodes CDR1 LGHNA and CDR2 YNFKEQ. CDR3 length: 16 amino acids. CDR3 in DNA: TGTGCCAGCAGCCAGCAAAGCGGGGGGTCCTTCAATGAGCAGTTCTTC. Translated, it gives CASSQQSGGSFNEQFF.

The chain couples TRBV4-1 to TRBJ2-5; D perhaps matches TRBD2 (5 bases). Per the germline V gene, CDR1 is MGHRA and CDR2 is YSYEKL. The CDR3 has 15 amino acids. V was cut by 1 base and J by 4 bases, with 13 bases left in between. Here the CDR3 reads CASSQVVGLAETQYF. CDR3 DNA sequence: TGCGCCAGCAGCCAAGTTGTTGGGCTAGCAGAGACCCAGTACTTC.

The V and J genes are TRBV3-1 (or the pseudogene TRBV3-2) and TRBJ2-1; 9 bases line up with TRBD2. The V and J ends lost 1 base and 9 bases, in that order; junction bases with no gene match: 10. CDR1 and CDR2 (germline): LGHDT, YNNKEL (reference sequence). CDR3 size: 16 residues. The CDR3 region is CASSQAMAGGPREQFF. In nucleotides, the CDR3 is TGTGCCAGCAGCCAAGCTATGGCGGGGGGGCCACGTGAGCAGTTCTTC.

The V gene is TRBV11-3, the J gene TRBJ2-7; 7 nucleotides match TRBD1. From germline, CDR1 is SGHNT and CDR2 YENEEA. V shed 5 bases, J shed 1 base, and the junction held 5 bases outside the gene matches. CDR3 length equals 14 residues. In DNA, the CDR3 is TGTGCCAGCAGCCCAAGACAGGGTTCCTACGAGCAGTACTTC. Translation: CASSPRQGSYEQYF.

The CDR3 sequence: CASSLDGAFGEQYF. The CDR3 nucleotides read TGCGCCAGCAGCTTGGATGGGGCCTTCGGCGAGCAGTACTTC. This chain joins TRBV5-1 and TRBJ2-7, with D possibly matching TRBD1 (5 bases). The V and J ends lost 0 bases and 6 bases respectively, with 13 bases between them. The CDR3 spans 14 residues. Germline V gene lookup returns CDR1 SGHRS and CDR2 YFSETQ.

This chain links TRBV15 with TRBJ2-1; D ambiguous. V lost 0 bases to trimming and J lost 7 bases, with 13 bases between them. Germline CDR1 LNHNV, CDR2 YYDKDF (reference sequence). The CDR3 is 15 residues long. This CDR3 is CATSRDIMEWNEQFF. In nucleotides, the CDR3 is TGTGCCACCAGCAGAGATATAATGGAGTGGAATGAGCAGTTCTTC.

The rearrangement joins TRBV2 to TRBJ2-7, with a tentative D call TRBD1 (5 bases). The CDR3 spans 14 residues. V was trimmed by 6 bases and J by 0 bases, leaving 12 bases between them. Germline values: CDR1 SNHLY, CDR2 FYNNEI. The CDR3 here is CASRVGQGSYEQYF. The DNA for the CDR3 is TGTGCCAGCAGGGTAGGCCAGGGCTCCTACGAGCAGTACTTC.

This chain joins TRBV11-2 and TRBJ2-7; no definite D call. The germline gives CDR1 SGHAT, CDR2 FQNNGV. Trimming cost V 4 bases and J 3 bases, with 4 bases left between them. The CDR3 spans 11 residues. The CDR3 sequence: CASSSRYEQYF. The DNA of the CDR3 is TGTGCCAGCAGCTCCCGCTACGAGCAGTACTTC.

The chain employs TRBV19 and TRBJ2-4, with a possible D match to TRBD2 (5 bases). Germline V gives CDR1 LNHDA, CDR2 SQIVND (reference sequence). The V end was cut by 4 bases, the J end by 6 bases, with 16 bases between. The CDR3 loop spans 15 amino acids. The CDR3 DNA reads as TGTGCCAGTAGTACCCTGGACTCGGATACAAACATTCAGTACTTC. Protein: CASSTLDSDTNIQYF. The full variable domain, completed using reference TRBV19 and TRBJ2-4, is DGGITQSPKYLFRKEGQNVTLSCEQNLNHDAMYWYRQDPGQGLRLIYYSQIVNDFQKGDIAEGYSVSREKKESFPLTVTSAQKNPTAFYLCASSTLDSDTNIQYFGAGTRLSVL.

This sequence joins TRBV19 and TRBJ2-1; 11 nucleotides agree with TRBD2. This CDR3 is 18 amino acids long. V shed 4 bases, J shed 0 bases, and the junction held 8 bases outside the gene matches. Germline V gene data show CDR1 as LNHDA and CDR2 as SQIVND (reference sequence). CDR3 sequence: CASSKGLAGQSSYNEQFF. The DNA of the CDR3 is TGTGCCAGTAGTAAAGGACTAGCGGGCCAGTCCTCCTACAATGAGCAGTTCTTC.

The chain couples TRBV19 to TRBJ2-7; a possible D gene is TRBD1 (5 bases). V was shortened by 5 bases and J by 1 base, with 15 bases between the two germline ends. The CDR3 has 15 amino acids. CDR1 is LNHDA, CDR2 SQIVND, per germline (reference sequence). Written as DNA, the CDR3 is TGTGCCAGTAGTTTTCTAGGGGCGACATCCTACGAGCAGTACTTC. Translated: CASSFLGATSYEQYF.

This clone has a handful of counts. The rearrangement links TRBV14 to TRBJ2-1; 7 bases fit TRBD2. Trimming removed 6 bases from V and 10 bases from J; junction bases left unmatched: 12. The CDR3 length is 14 residues. Looked up from germline, CDR1 is SGHDN and CDR2 is FVKESK. The CDR3 spells CASSRSGDPSEQFF. The CDR3 DNA sequence: TGTGCCAGCAGTCGGAGCGGGGACCCCTCGGAGCAGTTCTTC.